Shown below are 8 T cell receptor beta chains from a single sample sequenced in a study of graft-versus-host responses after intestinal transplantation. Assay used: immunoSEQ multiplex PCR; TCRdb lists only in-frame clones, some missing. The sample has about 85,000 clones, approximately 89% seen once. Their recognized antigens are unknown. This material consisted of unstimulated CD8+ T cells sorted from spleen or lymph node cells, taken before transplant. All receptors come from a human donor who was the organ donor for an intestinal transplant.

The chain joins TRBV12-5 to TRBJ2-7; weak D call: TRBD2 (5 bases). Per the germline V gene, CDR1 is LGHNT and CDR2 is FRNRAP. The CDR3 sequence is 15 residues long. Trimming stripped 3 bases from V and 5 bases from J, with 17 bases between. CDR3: CASGLQPSGINEQYF. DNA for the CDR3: TGTGCTAGTGGTTTACAACCGTCGGGGATCAACGAGCAGTACTTC. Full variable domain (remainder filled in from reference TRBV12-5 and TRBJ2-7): DARVTQTPRHKVTEMGQEVTMRCQPILGHNTVFWYRQTMMQGLELLAYFRNRAPLDDSGMPKDRFSAEMPDATLATLKIQPSEPRDSAVYFCASGLQPSGINEQYFGPGTRLTVT.

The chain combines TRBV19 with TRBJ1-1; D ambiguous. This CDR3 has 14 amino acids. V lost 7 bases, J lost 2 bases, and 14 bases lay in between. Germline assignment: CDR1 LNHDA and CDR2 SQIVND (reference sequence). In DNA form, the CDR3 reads TGTGCCAGTACCCCTTCGGGGATCAACACTGAAGCTTTCTTT. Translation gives CASTPSGINTEAFF.

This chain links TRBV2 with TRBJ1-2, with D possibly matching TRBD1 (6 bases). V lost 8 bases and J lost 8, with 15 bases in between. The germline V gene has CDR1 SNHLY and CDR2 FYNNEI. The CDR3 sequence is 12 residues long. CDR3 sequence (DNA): TGTGCCAGCTACGAAGGGGGTTTCGGCTACACCTTC. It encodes CASYEGGFGYTF.

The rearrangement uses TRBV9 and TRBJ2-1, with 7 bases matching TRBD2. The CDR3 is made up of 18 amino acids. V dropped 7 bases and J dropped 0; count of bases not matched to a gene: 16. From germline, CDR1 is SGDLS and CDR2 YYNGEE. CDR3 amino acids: CASSASGGPQSSYNEQFF. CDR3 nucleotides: TGTGCCAGCTCAGCGTCGGGAGGACCCCAAAGCTCCTACAATGAGCAGTTCTTC. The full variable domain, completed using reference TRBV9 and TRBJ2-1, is DSGVTQTPKHLITATGQRVTLRCSPRSGDLSVYWYQQSLDQGLQFLIQYYNGEERAKGNILERFSAQQFPDLHSELNLSSLELGDSALYFCASSASGGPQSSYNEQFFGPGTRLTVL.

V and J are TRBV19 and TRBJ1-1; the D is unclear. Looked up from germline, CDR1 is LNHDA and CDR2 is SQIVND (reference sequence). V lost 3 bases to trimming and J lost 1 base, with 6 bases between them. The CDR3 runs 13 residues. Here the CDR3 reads CASSISPNTEAFF. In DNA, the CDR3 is TGTGCCAGTAGTATCTCTCCGAACACTGAAGCTTTCTTT.

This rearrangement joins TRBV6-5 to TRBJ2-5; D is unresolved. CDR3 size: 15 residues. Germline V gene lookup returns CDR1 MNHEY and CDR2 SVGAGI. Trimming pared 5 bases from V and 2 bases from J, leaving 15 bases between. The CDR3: CASSASVSEQETQYF. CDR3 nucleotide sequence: TGTGCCAGCAGTGCCTCGGTCTCGGAACAAGAGACCCAGTACTTC.

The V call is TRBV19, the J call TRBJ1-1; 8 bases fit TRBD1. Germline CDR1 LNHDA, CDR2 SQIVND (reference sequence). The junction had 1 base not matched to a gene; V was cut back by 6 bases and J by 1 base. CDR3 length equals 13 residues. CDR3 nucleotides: TGTGCCAGTAGAACAGGGGGGAACACTGAAGCTTTCTTT. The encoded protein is CASRTGGNTEAFF. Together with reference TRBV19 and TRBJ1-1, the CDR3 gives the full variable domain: DGGITQSPKYLFRKEGQNVTLSCEQNLNHDAMYWYRQDPGQGLRLIYYSQIVNDFQKGDIAEGYSVSREKKESFPLTVTSAQKNPTAFYLCASRTGGNTEAFFGQGTRLTVV.

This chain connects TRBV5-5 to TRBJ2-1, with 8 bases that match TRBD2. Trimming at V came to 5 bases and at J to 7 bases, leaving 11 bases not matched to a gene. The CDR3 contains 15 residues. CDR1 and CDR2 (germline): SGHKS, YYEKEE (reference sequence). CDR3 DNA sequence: TGTGCCAGCAGGTCTCGGGAGGGAGGTTGGAATGAGCAGTTCTTC. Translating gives CASRSREGGWNEQFF.